This passage covers 13 T cell receptor beta chains from one sample sequenced in a study of shared clonotypes between healthy human individuals. Assay used: immunoSEQ multiplex PCR; TCRdb lists only in-frame clones, some missing. This repertoire shows 2,500,000 or so clones, around nine tenths found once; its top ten account for roughly 0.13%. The sample was naive CD4+ T cells sorted from blood. As to subset: CD45RA+ positively selected. These receptors originate from a man between 18 and 29 years old in good health.

This chain links TRBV6-6 with TRBJ1-2; D gene unclear. The CDR3 spans 12 residues. Per germline, CDR1 MNHNY and CDR2 SVGAGI (reference sequence). The V end lost 6 bases, the J end lost 6 bases, and 11 bases lay between the germline ends. CDR3 amino acids: CASRPEAHGYTF. CDR3 in DNA: TGTGCCAGCAGGCCAGAGGCCCATGGCTACACCTTC.

The CDR3 DNA follows: TGTGCCAGCAGCAACCCTTATGAGCAGTTCTTC. It translates to CASSNPYEQFF. V usage is TRBV28 and J usage is TRBJ2-1; D call uncertain. There are 11 residues in the CDR3. V dropped 6 bases and J dropped 8 bases, with 8 bases sitting between them. Germline V CDR1 and CDR2: MDHEN, SYDVKM. Drawing the rest from reference TRBV28 and TRBJ2-1, the complete variable domain is DVKVTQSSRYLVKRTGEKVFLECVQDMDHENMFWYRQDPGLGLRLIYFSYDVKMKEKGDIPEGYSVSREKKERFSLILESASTNQTSMYLCASSNPYEQFFGPGTRLTVL.

This clone was seen just once. The chain recombines TRBV10-3 with TRBJ2-7; 9 bases agree with TRBD1. In germline, CDR1 is ENHRY, CDR2 SYGVKD. With V trimmed by 5 bases and J by 3 bases, 5 bases remained unmatched. The CDR3 runs 14 residues. The CDR3 coding sequence is TGTGCCATCAGTCCCGGGACAGGGAACTACGAGCAGTACTTC. Protein product: CAISPGTGNYEQYF.

The chain has TRBV28 and TRBJ2-1; possibly TRBD2 for D (5 bases). Trimming left V 6 bases short and J 10 bases short, with 10 bases between. Germline values: CDR1 MDHEN, CDR2 SYDVKM. This CDR3 is 11 amino acids long. CDR3 amino acids: CASSWELEQFF. Written as DNA, the CDR3 is TGTGCCAGCAGCTGGGAGCTAGAGCAGTTCTTC.

This chain connects TRBV9 to TRBJ1-1; D might be TRBD1 (6 bases). V gave up 4 bases and J gave up 1 base, with 20 bases separating them. The CDR3 length is 17 residues. CDR1 and CDR2 (germline): SGDLS, YYNGEE. The CDR3 sequence is CASSPTGTGFGNTEAFF. CDR3 DNA sequence: TGTGCCAGCAGCCCCACCGGAACAGGGTTTGGGAACACTGAAGCTTTCTTT.

CDR3 protein: CASSLEGRKNTEAFF. The CDR3, as DNA: TGTGCCAGCAGCTTAGAGGGGAGAAAGAACACTGAAGCTTTCTTT. V gene TRBV7-9 combines with J gene TRBJ1-1, with TRBD1 as a possible D gene (5 bases). This CDR3 region has 15 residues. Per the germline V gene, CDR1 is SEHNR and CDR2 is FQNEAQ (reference sequence). V was pared by 1 base and J by 1 base, with 10 bases between.

This clone showed up just once. The CDR3 coding sequence is TGTGCCAGCAGTCCCCCGGGACAGGGTCCCGAGACCCAGTACTTC. It translates to CASSPPGQGPETQYF. The V gene is TRBV2, the J gene TRBJ2-5; 9 bases align to TRBD1. This CDR3 has 15 amino acids. The ends lost 5 bases at V and 5 bases at J; junction bases unmatched: 9. In germline, CDR1 is SNHLY, CDR2 FYNNEI.

The genes are TRBV11-2 and TRBJ2-3; the D call may be TRBD1 or TRBD2 (5 bases each). Germline-derived CDR1 and CDR2 are SGHAT and FQNNGV. This CDR3 region has 13 residues. The germline V and J ends were trimmed by 11 bases and 0 bases, with 12 bases remaining between them. The CDR3 here is CAGGSSSTDTQYF. The CDR3 nucleotides are TGTGCCGGGGGATCTTCTAGCACAGATACGCAGTATTTT.

The V gene is TRBV6-5, the J gene TRBJ1-5, with unresolved D. V was cut by 6 bases and J by 3 bases, with 9 bases left in between. The length of the CDR3 is 13 residues. In germline, CDR1 is MNHEY, CDR2 SVGAGI. The CDR3 here is CASRSGLNQPQHF. CDR3 nucleotide sequence: TGTGCCAGCAGGTCCGGGCTCAATCAGCCCCAGCATTTT.

The genes are TRBV27 and TRBJ2-5; 9 bases are a match to TRBD1. CDR1 and CDR2 (germline): MNHEY, SMNVEV (reference sequence). With 3 bases clipped from V and 3 bases from J, the junction kept 5 bases outside the gene matches. The CDR3 runs 15 residues. The CDR3 sequence: CASSFRGQGKETQYF. The CDR3 coding sequence is TGTGCCAGCAGTTTCAGGGGACAGGGTAAAGAGACCCAGTACTTC.

The J gene is TRBJ1-3, the V gene TRBV30, with D uncertain. The V gene lost 3 bases and the J gene lost 2 bases, with 11 bases spanning the gap. The CDR3 totals 14 residues. Germline assignment: CDR1 GTSNPN and CDR2 SVGIG (reference sequence). CDR3 residues: CAWSPDNPGNTIYF. CDR3 sequence (DNA): TGTGCCTGGAGCCCGGATAACCCTGGAAACACCATATATTTT.

The V gene is TRBV5-8, the J gene TRBJ2-3; D perhaps matches TRBD1 (5 bases). From germline, CDR1 is SGHTS and CDR2 YDEGEE. Trimming left V 4 bases short and J 2 bases short, with 17 bases between. The CDR3 is 16 amino acids. The CDR3 DNA reads as TGTGCCAGCAGCGCCGGACACGCTTCAGCCACAGATACGCAGTATTTT. It codes for CASSAGHASATDTQYF.

CDR3 coding DNA: TGCGCCAGCACCGATGGACAGGCTCATCAGCCCCAGCATTTT. Translated, it gives CASTDGQAHQPQHF. The V and J genes are TRBV10-2 and TRBJ1-5; 7 nucleotides align to TRBD1. Germline V gene lookup returns CDR1 WSHSY and CDR2 SAAADI. With V trimmed by 7 bases and J by 5 bases, 8 bases remained unmatched. The CDR3 runs 14 residues.